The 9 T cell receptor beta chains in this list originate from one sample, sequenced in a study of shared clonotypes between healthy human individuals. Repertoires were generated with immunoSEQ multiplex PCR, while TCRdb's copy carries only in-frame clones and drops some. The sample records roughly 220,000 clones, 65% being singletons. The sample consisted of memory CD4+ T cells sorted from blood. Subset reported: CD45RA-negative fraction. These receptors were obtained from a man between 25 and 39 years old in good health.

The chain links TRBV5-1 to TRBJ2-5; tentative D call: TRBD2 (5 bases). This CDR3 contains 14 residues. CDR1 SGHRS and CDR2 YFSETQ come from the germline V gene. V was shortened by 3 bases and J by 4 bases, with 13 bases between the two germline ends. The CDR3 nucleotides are TGCGCCAGCAGCTCCGGGGTCTTAGGAGAGACCCAGTACTTC. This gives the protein CASSSGVLGETQYF.

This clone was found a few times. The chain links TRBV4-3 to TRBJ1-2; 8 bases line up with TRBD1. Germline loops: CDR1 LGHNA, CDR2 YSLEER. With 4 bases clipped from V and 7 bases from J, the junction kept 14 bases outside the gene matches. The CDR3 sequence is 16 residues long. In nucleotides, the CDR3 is TGCGCCAGCAGCCGCCAAGGGGGCAGGGGGCAACGTGGCTACACCTTC. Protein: CASSRQGGRGQRGYTF.

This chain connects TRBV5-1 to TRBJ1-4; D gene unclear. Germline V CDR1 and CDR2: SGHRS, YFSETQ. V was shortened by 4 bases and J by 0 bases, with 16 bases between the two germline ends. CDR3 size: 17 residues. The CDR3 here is CASSPGVGYATNEKLFF. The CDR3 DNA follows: TGCGCCAGCAGCCCTGGGGTGGGCTATGCAACTAATGAAAAACTGTTTTTT.

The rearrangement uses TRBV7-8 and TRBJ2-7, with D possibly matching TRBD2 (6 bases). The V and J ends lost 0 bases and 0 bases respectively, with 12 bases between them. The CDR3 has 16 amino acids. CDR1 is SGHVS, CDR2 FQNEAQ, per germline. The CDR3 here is CASSLARVTSSYEQYF. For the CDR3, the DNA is TGTGCCAGCAGCTTAGCGCGCGTGACTAGCTCCTACGAGCAGTACTTC.

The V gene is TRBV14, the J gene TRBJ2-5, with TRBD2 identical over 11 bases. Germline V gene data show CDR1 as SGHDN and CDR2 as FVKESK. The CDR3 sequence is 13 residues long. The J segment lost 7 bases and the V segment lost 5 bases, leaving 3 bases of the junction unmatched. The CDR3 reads CASSTGLAATQYF. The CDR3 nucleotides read TGTGCCAGCAGCACGGGACTAGCGGCGACCCAGTACTTC.

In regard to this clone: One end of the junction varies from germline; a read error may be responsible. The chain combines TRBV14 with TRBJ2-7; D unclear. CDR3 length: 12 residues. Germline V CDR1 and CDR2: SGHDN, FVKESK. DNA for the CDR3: TGTGCCAGCAGCCAAGGGCCCTACGGGCAGTACTTC. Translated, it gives CASSQGPYGQYF.

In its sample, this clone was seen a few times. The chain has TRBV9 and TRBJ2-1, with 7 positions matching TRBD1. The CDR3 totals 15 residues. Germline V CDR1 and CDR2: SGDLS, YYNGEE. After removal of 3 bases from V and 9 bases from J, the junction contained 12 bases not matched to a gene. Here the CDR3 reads CASSAMTGFGGEQFF. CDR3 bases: TGTGCCAGCAGCGCGATGACAGGGTTTGGTGGTGAGCAGTTCTTC. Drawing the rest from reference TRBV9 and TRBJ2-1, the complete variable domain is DSGVTQTPKHLITATGQRVTLRCSPRSGDLSVYWYQQSLDQGLQFLIQYYNGEERAKGNILERFSAQQFPDLHSELNLSSLELGDSALYFCASSAMTGFGGEQFFGPGTRLTVL.

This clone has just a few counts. This chain's CDR3 is CASSLGWDGSGELFF. In DNA, the CDR3 is TGCGCCAGCAGCTTGGGGTGGGACGGATCCGGGGAGCTGTTTTTT. The chain couples TRBV5-1 to TRBJ2-2; D possibly uses TRBD1 or TRBD2 (5 bases each). V lost 0 bases to trimming and J lost 6 bases, with 12 bases between them. Germline V gene sequence: CDR1 SGHRS, CDR2 YFSETQ. This CDR3 is 15 amino acids long.

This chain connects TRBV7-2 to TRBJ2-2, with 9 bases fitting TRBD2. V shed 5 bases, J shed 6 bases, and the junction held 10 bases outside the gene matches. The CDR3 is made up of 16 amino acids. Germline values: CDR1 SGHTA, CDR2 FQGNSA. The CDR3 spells CASSGRVVAGAGELFF. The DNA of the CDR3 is TGTGCCAGCAGCGGTAGGGTTGTAGCGGGGGCCGGGGAGCTGTTTTTT.